This T cell receptor (beta chain) emerged from a study of blood T cell repertoires in COVID-19. Study-wide background: The United States, Italy and Spain supplied acute and convalescent COVID-19 samples.

Original analysis: Counts of nucleated cells, estimated from reference gene primer amplification, were obtained. Sequenced by immunoSEQ multiplex PCR; TCRdb stores in-frame clones only, minus some. That table supplies the V and J calls and clone size; D and trimming were determined from the DNA. The table shows about 170,000 clones, with approximately 82% occurring only once. V lost 2 bases to trimming and J lost 0 bases, with 8 bases between them. From germline, CDR1 is MNHEY and CDR2 SVGEGT. CDR3 size: 15 residues. Participants reported their clinical history, and cohort assignment relied on those reports.

The source material was PBMCs or T cells enriched from blood (not recorded which). This chain links TRBV6-2 or TRBV6-3 with TRBJ2-1, with D hard to call. The TCR originated in a woman in her forties or fifties in a cohort exposed to, infected with or recovered from COVID-19 (not recorded which). This CDR3 reads CASSYIGVSYNEQFF. The CDR3 DNA reads as TGTGCCAGCAGTTACATCGGTGTCTCCTACAATGAGCAGTTCTTC.